The entry below describes one T cell receptor (beta chain). Trimming left V 8 bases short and J 4 bases short, with 15 bases between. The germline V gene has CDR1 MNHEY and CDR2 SVGEGT. The CDR3 consists of 14 residues. The entry originates in a study of T cell repertoires in cytomegalovirus infection. TCRdb ran MiXCR on the reads and lists one entry per CDR3 protein. The repertoire holds roughly 230,000 distinct CDR3 sequences, about 15% seen once, with around half in the top ten. The receptor was isolated from a human donor in good health (CMV status not recorded). Some clones in this sample may be carry-over from other donors' samples. Sequencing was done on a sample of CD8+ T cells from PBMCs. V gene TRBV6-2 or TRBV6-3 combines with J gene TRBJ1-5; no definite D call. This CDR3 reads CASGVTWGNQPQHF. The CDR3 DNA reads as TGTGCCAGCGGAGTTACGTGGGGAAATCAGCCCCAGCATTTT.